The T cell receptor beta chain under discussion was sequenced for a study of neoadjuvant anti-PD-1 for oral cavity cancer. In the study overall: Patients without progression received a fourth nivolumab dose around day 43, then surgical resection on days 50-56.

Time point described: after neoadjuvant nivolumab, at surgical resection. These newly diagnosed stage II-IVA oral cavity squamous cell carcinoma patients had no prior systemic or radiation treatment. Remarks on this clone: Its antigen is currently unknown.

The V and J ends lost 2 bases and 0 bases, in that order; junction bases with no gene match: 8. The CDR3 extends over 17 amino acids. Germline loops: CDR1 MRHNA, CDR2 SNTAGT. Points from the study as a whole: PBMC Gini-index clonality exceeded responders' in non-responders post-nivolumab.

PBMC libraries mostly used about 490 ng of input genomic DNA, with six replicates per sample. Clones were sequenced by immunoSEQ multiplex PCR, and TCRdb holds only the in-frame ones, with some missing. This table has about 13,000 clones, around 70% appearing once. Sequencing used PBMCs, obtained after nivolumab (anti-PD-1) treatment. The gene calls are TRBV6-4 and TRBJ2-7, with 9 positions matching TRBD2. The receptor was isolated from a person aged 40 to 85 with oral cavity squamous cell carcinoma. The CDR3 reads CASSDRCGRESSYEQYF. The CDR3 DNA follows: TGTGCCAGCAGTGACCGTTGCGGGAGGGAGAGCTCCTACGAGCAGTACTTC.